A single sample is the source of the 25 T cell receptor beta chains below, sequenced in a study of vaccination and CD4 T cells after COVID-19. Once obtained from cultured CD4+ T cells, the DNA was sequenced using the Oncomine TCR Beta short-read assay. TCRdb re-derived calls from the PCR reads in MiXCR, one entry per CDR3 protein. The sample holds more than 13,000 distinct CDR3 sequences, about 56% seen once. The treatment here: roughly nine-day PBMC culture with coronavirus spike peptide pools or control peptides (ViraFEST assay). Their antigens are not known. The sample in question was CD4+ T cells from blood, cultured in vitro, obtained before SARS-CoV-2 vaccination. Receptors were obtained from a human donor who had recovered from COVID-19.

This clonotype was counted a single time. The chain uses TRBV5-1 and TRBJ1-6; a possible D gene is TRBD1 (6 bases). V lost 0 bases, J lost 7 bases, and 11 bases lay in between. Germline V lookup: CDR1 SGHRS, CDR2 YFSETQ. The CDR3 contains 15 residues. This CDR3 reads CASSLGTARNSPLHF. The CDR3 bases are TGCGCCAGCAGCTTGGGGACAGCTAGGAATTCACCCCTCCACTTT.

V and J are TRBV27 and TRBJ2-3, with D perhaps matching TRBD1 or TRBD2 (6 bases each). The CDR3 is made up of 14 amino acids. Germline assignment: CDR1 MNHEY and CDR2 SMNVEV (reference sequence). The V end lost 2 bases, the J end lost 6 bases, and 12 bases lay between the germline ends. Here the CDR3 DNA reads TGTGCCAGCAGTTTAGGGGGGCTCCGGGATACGCAGTATTTT. Protein sequence: CASSLGGLRDTQYF.

This chain connects TRBV7-8 to TRBJ1-1; perhaps TRBD1 as D (6 bases). V was trimmed by 5 bases and J by 3 bases, leaving 16 bases between them. The CDR3 loop spans 15 amino acids. The germline V gene has CDR1 SGHVS and CDR2 FQNEAQ. Written as DNA, the CDR3 is TGTGCCAGCAGCACCACGGGGGGGCTGCACACTGAAGCTTTCTTT. Protein: CASSTTGGLHTEAFF.

V gene TRBV5-1 combines with J gene TRBJ2-1; D gene ambiguous. Looked up from germline, CDR1 is SGHRS and CDR2 is YFSETQ. V was shortened by 1 base and J by 1 base, with 9 bases between the two germline ends. The CDR3 totals 15 residues. The chain's CDR3 is CASSLPSDSYNEQFF. Here the CDR3 DNA reads TGCGCCAGCAGCTTGCCGAGCGATTCCTACAATGAGCAGTTCTTC.

The V call is TRBV21-1, the J call TRBJ2-7; the table's D call TRBD1 went unverified against the DNA. TRBV21-1 is assigned pseudogene status. The CDR3 has 16 residues. In nucleotides, the CDR3 is TGTGCCAGCAGCATCGAGGGGACCTCGAATCTCCACGAGCAGTACTTC. This gives the protein CASSIEGTSNLHEQYF.

V usage is TRBV20-1 and J usage is TRBJ1-3; D unclear. From germline, CDR1 is DFQATT and CDR2 SNEGSKA (reference sequence). This CDR3 is 14 amino acids long. The V end was cut by 4 bases, the J end by 0 bases, with 10 bases between. CDR3 bases: TGCAGTGCTACCGTTGACTCCTCTGGAAACACCATATATTTT. Its translation: CSATVDSSGNTIYF.

This clonotype was seen once. The gene calls are TRBV5-6 and TRBJ1-5; D gene uncertain. V lost 4 bases and J 4 bases, leaving 15 bases between the germline ends. The CDR3 runs 15 residues. Germline V CDR1 and CDR2: SGHDT, YYEEEE. CDR3 region: CASSQFGRDNQPQHF. The CDR3 coding sequence is TGTGCCAGCAGCCAATTCGGGAGGGATAATCAGCCCCAGCATTTT.

The chain links TRBV28 to TRBJ1-2; the match to TRBD1 covers 7 bases. Germline V lookup: CDR1 MDHEN, CDR2 SYDVKM. The CDR3 is 15 amino acids. The V and J ends lost 1 base and 5 bases, in that order; junction bases with no gene match: 7. CDR3 nucleotides: TGTGCCAGCAGTTTATTTGCAGGGGGAGGGTATGGCTACACCTTC. Protein sequence: CASSLFAGGGYGYTF.

V usage is TRBV7-8 and J usage is TRBJ1-5; D perhaps matches TRBD1 (6 bases). Trimming took off 5 bases at V and 0 bases at J, with 17 bases between the two ends. Germline V gives CDR1 SGHVS, CDR2 FQNEAQ. The CDR3 runs 17 residues. For the CDR3, the DNA is TGTGCCAGCAGCCCCCTAGTAAACAGGGATAGCAATCAGCCCCAGCATTTT. Amino acid sequence: CASSPLVNRDSNQPQHF.

This chain links TRBV18 with TRBJ1-5; 7 bases map to TRBD1. From germline, CDR1 is KGHSH and CDR2 LQKENI. J was trimmed by 0 bases and V by 6 bases; bases with no gene match: 8. This CDR3 has 16 amino acids. As DNA, the CDR3 is TGTGCCAGCTCTACGGGACAGCGAAATAGCAATCAGCCCCAGCATTTT. Its protein product is CASSTGQRNSNQPQHF. Supplemented by reference TRBV18 and TRBJ1-5, the full variable domain reads NAGVMQNPRHLVRRRGQEARLRCSPMKGHSHVYWYRQLPEEGLKFMVYLQKENIIDESGMPKERFSAEFPKEGPSILRIQQVVRGDSAAYFCASSTGQRNSNQPQHFGDGTRLSIL.

The chain joins TRBV29-1 to TRBJ2-3; weak D call: TRBD1 (6 bases). V lost 4 bases to trimming and J lost 5 bases, with 13 bases between them. The CDR3 consists of 13 residues. Germline V lookup: CDR1 SQVTM, CDR2 ANQGSEA. CDR3 amino acids: CSVGISTGDTQYF. The CDR3 region has the DNA TGCAGCGTTGGGATCTCGACAGGAGATACGCAGTATTTT.

The V call is TRBV5-4, the J call TRBJ1-2, with 9 nucleotides matching TRBD1. Trimming cost V 1 base and J 3 bases; bases outside gene matches: 4. Germline V gene lookup returns CDR1 SGHNT and CDR2 YYREEE (reference sequence). This CDR3 is 15 amino acids long. CDR3 amino acids: CASSLPGQGHYGYTF. For the CDR3, the DNA is TGTGCCAGCAGCTTGCCGGGACAGGGTCACTATGGCTACACCTTC.

For the CDR3, the DNA is TGTGCCAGCAGTTATCAGGAGCGCGAAGCTTTCTTT. Translating it yields CASSYQEREAFF. V gene TRBV6-2 or TRBV6-3 combines with J gene TRBJ1-1; D not resolved. From germline, CDR1 is MNHEY and CDR2 SVGEGT. Between the trimmed V and J ends, which lost 3 bases and 8 bases, there was a span of 10 bases. The CDR3 is made up of 12 amino acids.

The chain is built from TRBV12-5 and TRBJ1-1; 7 nucleotides line up with TRBD1. V lost 5 bases to trimming and J lost 2 bases; unmatched junction nucleotides: 5. CDR1 and CDR2 (germline): LGHNT, FRNRAP. The CDR3 loop spans 14 amino acids. CDR3 amino acids: CASGKRQGNTEAFF. The CDR3 nucleotides are TGTGCTAGTGGTAAACGACAGGGAAACACTGAAGCTTTCTTT.

The rearrangement joins TRBV6-2 or TRBV6-3 to TRBJ2-7; D tentatively fits TRBD1 or TRBD2 (6 bases each). The CDR3 contains 15 residues. V lost 5 bases and J lost 4, with 18 bases in between. The germline V gene encodes CDR1 MNHEY and CDR2 SVGEGT. CDR3 DNA: TGTGCCAGCAGTGATCCTAGGGGGGTTGCTTACGAGCAGTACTTC. Translated: CASSDPRGVAYEQYF.

The rearrangement uses TRBV12-3 or TRBV12-4 and TRBJ1-1, with D maybe TRBD1 (5 bases). V gave up 6 bases and J gave up 6 bases, with 17 bases separating them. The CDR3 is made up of 14 amino acids. The CDR3 is CASRTSRRGAEAFF. CDR3 DNA sequence: TGTGCCAGCAGGACCTCCCGGAGGGGCGCTGAAGCTTTCTTT.

The V and J genes are TRBV7-2 and TRBJ2-7; D possibly corresponds to TRBD2 (5 bases). V gave up 5 bases and J gave up 4 bases, with 18 bases separating them. Germline CDR1 is SGHTA and CDR2 is FQGNSA. The CDR3 runs 15 residues. The CDR3 is CASSPRLAGTYEQYF. The CDR3 DNA reads as TGTGCCAGCAGCCCCAGACTCGCGGGTACGTACGAGCAGTACTTC. The whole variable domain, filled in from reference TRBV7-2 and TRBJ2-7, reads GAGVSQSPSNKVTEKGKDVELRCDPISGHTALYWYRQSLGQGLEFLIYFQGNSAPDKSGLPSDRFSAERTGGSVSTLTIQRTQQEDSAVYLCASSPRLAGTYEQYFGPGTRLTVT.

CDR3 loop: CASRSAGVSYNEQFF. The CDR3 coding sequence is TGTGCCAGTAGATCAGCAGGGGTTTCCTACAATGAGCAGTTCTTC. The chain links TRBV19 to TRBJ2-1; D is perhaps TRBD1 (6 bases). The CDR3 contains 15 residues. Trimming stripped 6 bases from V and 1 base from J, with 13 bases between. Germline V CDR1 and CDR2: LNHDA, SQIVND (reference sequence).

This chain joins TRBV5-4 and TRBJ2-5; 9 bases fit TRBD2. The ends lost 3 bases at V and 6 bases at J; junction bases unmatched: 18. Germline V lookup: CDR1 SGHNT, CDR2 YYREEE (reference sequence). The CDR3 contains 18 residues. As DNA, the CDR3 is TGTGCCAGCAGCTCCCCCGGGGGTAGCGGGAGAAGGGGCAAGACCCAGTACTTC. Its translation is CASSSPGGSGRRGKTQYF. The full variable domain, rest sourced from reference TRBV5-4 and TRBJ2-5, is ETGVTQSPTHLIKTRGQQVTLRCSSQSGHNTVSWYQQALGQGPQFIFQYYREEENGRGNFPPRFSGLQFPNYSSELNVNALELDDSALYLCASSSPGGSGRRGKTQYFGPGTRLLVL.

The chain combines TRBV7-6 with TRBJ1-1; weak D call: TRBD1 (5 bases). V lost 5 bases and J lost 5, with 12 bases in between. The CDR3 runs 13 residues. Germline values: CDR1 SGHVS, CDR2 FNYEAQ. The CDR3 is CASSQTRATEAFF. CDR3 nucleotide sequence: TGTGCCAGCAGCCAGACCAGGGCAACTGAAGCTTTCTTT.

This clonotype was detected only a few times. This chain connects TRBV6-5 to TRBJ2-7; 12 nucleotides match TRBD2. V lost 4 bases and J lost 1; bases outside the gene matches: 2. This CDR3 has 15 amino acids. Germline CDR1 MNHEY, CDR2 SVGAGI. The CDR3 bases are TGTGCCAGCAGTTTTGGACTAGCGGGGTCCTACGAGCAGTACTTC. Protein: CASSFGLAGSYEQYF.

This CDR3 reads CASSPGRDRGFREQYF. The CDR3 DNA follows: TGTGCCAGCAGCCCTGGCCGGGACAGGGGCTTTCGCGAGCAGTACTTC. The chain is built from TRBV5-4 and TRBJ2-7; 10 bases are shared with TRBD1. The CDR3 loop spans 16 amino acids. Germline CDR1 is SGHNT and CDR2 is YYREEE (reference sequence). Trimming removed 4 bases from V and 6 bases from J; junction bases left unmatched: 13.

This chain connects TRBV30 to TRBJ1-2, with D uncertain. V was trimmed by 6 bases and J by 7 bases, leaving 9 bases between them. The length of the CDR3 is 10 residues. CDR1 is GTSNPN, CDR2 SVGIG, per germline (reference sequence). CDR3 DNA sequence: TGTGCCTGCGAGAGTATTGGCTACACCTTC. Residues: CACESIGYTF.

Concerning this clonotype itself: The junction differs from germline at one of its ends, possibly a read error. V is TRBV7-8 and J is TRBJ2-1, with D unclear. Germline CDR1 is SGHVS and CDR2 is FQNEAQ. CDR3 length: 13 amino acids. The CDR3 loop is CASSLGMGDEQLF. The CDR3, as DNA: TGTGCCAGCAGCTTAGGTATGGGCGATGAGCAGCTCTTC.

The table lists this clonotype with a few counts. The V gene is TRBV20-1, the J gene TRBJ2-7; D is tentatively TRBD1 or TRBD2 (6 bases each). Deletions cut 0 bases from V and 3 bases from J, with 12 bases between. The CDR3 is 14 residues long. Germline CDR1 is DFQATT and CDR2 is SNEGSKA (reference sequence). The CDR3 sequence: CSAREVGGLYEQYF. Written as DNA, the CDR3 is TGCAGTGCTAGAGAAGTTGGGGGGCTCTACGAGCAGTACTTC.